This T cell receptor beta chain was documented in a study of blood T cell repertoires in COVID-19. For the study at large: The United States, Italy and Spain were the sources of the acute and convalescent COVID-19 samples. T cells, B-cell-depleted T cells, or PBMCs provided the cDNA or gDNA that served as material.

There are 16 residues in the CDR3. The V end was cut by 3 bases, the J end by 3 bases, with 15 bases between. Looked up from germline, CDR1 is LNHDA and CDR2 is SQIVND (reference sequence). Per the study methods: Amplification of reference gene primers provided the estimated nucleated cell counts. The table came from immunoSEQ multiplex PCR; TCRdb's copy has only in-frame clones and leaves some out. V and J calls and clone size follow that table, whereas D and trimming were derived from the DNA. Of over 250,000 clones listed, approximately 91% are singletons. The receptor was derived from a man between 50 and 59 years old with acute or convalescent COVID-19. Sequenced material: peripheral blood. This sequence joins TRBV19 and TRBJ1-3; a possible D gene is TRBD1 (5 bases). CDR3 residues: CASSMTRGSGGNTIYF. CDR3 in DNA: TGTGCCAGTAGTATGACACGGGGGTCTGGTGGAAACACCATATATTTT.